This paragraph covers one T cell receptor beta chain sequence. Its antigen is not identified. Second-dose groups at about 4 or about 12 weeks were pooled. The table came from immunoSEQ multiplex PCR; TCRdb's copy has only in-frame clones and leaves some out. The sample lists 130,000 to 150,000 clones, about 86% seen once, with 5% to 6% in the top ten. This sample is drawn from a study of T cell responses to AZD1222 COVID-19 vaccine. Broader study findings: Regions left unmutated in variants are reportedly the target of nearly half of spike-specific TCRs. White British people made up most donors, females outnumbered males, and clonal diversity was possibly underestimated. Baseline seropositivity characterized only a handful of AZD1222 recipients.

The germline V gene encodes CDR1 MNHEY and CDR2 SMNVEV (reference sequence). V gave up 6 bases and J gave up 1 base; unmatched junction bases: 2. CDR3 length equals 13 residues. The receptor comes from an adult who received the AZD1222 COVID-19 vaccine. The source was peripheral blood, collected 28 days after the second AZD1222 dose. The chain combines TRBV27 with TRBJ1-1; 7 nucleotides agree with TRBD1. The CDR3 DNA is TGTGCCAGCAGCTGGACAGGGAACACTGAAGCTTTCTTT. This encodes CASSWTGNTEAFF.